This note documents a single T cell receptor beta chain sequence. The sample holds other DNA sequences that translate to the same CDR3. This table comes from immunoSEQ multiplex PCR, and its TCRdb copy is limited to in-frame clones, with some not included. The sample holds roughly 700,000 clones, around 91% seen once. The source of the sample is a study of shared clonotypes between healthy human individuals. The CDR3 spans 13 residues. Germline-derived CDR1 and CDR2 are MNHEY and SMNVEV (reference sequence). V was pared by 2 bases and J by 4 bases, with 9 bases between. The chain has TRBV27 and TRBJ2-7; D ambiguous. The receptor was isolated from a young man in good health. Some clones in this sample may be carry-over from other donors' samples. Sequencing input: memory CD8+ T cells from PBMCs. Sample subset: CD45RO+ cells pooled with CCR7-negative TemRA cells. CDR3 sequence (DNA): TGTGCCAGCAGTTTACTCGGAACTTACGAGCAGTACTTC. It translates to CASSLLGTYEQYF.